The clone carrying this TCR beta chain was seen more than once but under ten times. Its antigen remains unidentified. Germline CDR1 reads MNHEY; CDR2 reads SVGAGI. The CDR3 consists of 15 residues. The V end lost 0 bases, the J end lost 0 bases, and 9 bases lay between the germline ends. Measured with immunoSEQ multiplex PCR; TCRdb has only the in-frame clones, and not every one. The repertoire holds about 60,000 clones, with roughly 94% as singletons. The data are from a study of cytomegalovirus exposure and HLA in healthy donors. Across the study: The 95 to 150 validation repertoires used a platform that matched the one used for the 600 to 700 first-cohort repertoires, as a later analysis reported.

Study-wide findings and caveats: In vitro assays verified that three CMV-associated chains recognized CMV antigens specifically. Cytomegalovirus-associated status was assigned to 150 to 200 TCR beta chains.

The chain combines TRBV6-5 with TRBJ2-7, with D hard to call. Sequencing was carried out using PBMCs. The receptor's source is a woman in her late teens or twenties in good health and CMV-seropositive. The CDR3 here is CASSYSIATSYEQYF. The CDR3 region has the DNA TGTGCCAGCAGTTACTCGATTGCTACCTCCTACGAGCAGTACTTC.